This TCR beta chain appears in the sequencing data of a study of technical replicates of blood from a few donors. Method: immunoSEQ multiplex PCR; TCRdb's copy keeps in-frame clones and lacks some. This sample yields almost 90,000 clones, of which over 90% are seen a single time; approximately 0.35% belongs to the top ten. The V gene end was trimmed by 4 bases and the J gene end by 6 bases; junction bases not matched to a gene: 7. In germline, CDR1 is SEHNR, CDR2 FQNEAQ (reference sequence). This CDR3 has 16 residues. This receptor was taken from a human donor in good health. Material for sequencing was T cells isolated from PBMCs. This chain uses TRBV7-9 with TRBJ2-1, with TRBD2 identical over 12 bases. The CDR3 protein is CASSSLATSGGNEQFF. Here the CDR3 DNA reads TGTGCCAGCAGCTCATTAGCGACTAGCGGGGGCAATGAGCAGTTCTTC.